Shown below are 18 T cell receptor beta chains from a single sample sequenced in a study of Graves' ophthalmopathy and Graves' hyperthyroidism. RNA transcripts were the template, and TCR beta CDR3 regions were amplified from them. RT-PCR in the first round used HTBI primers; a second-round multiplex PCR followed. Each CDR3 protein is one row after TCRdb ran MiXCR on the multiplex PCR reads. The sample shows 200,000 to 300,000 distinct CDR3 sequences, less than 55% of them seen only once. The source material was peripheral blood. All receptors come from an adult man with Graves' ophthalmopathy.

The CDR3 DNA follows: TGTGCCAGCAGCCCGTCCTACCGGGACATAGACCAAGAGACCCAGTACTTC. Translating it yields CASSPSYRDIDQETQYF. The genes are TRBV7-8 and TRBJ2-5; D perhaps matches TRBD1 (6 bases). The germline V and J ends were trimmed by 5 bases and 0 bases, with 19 bases remaining between them. Germline loops: CDR1 SGHVS, CDR2 FQNEAQ. The CDR3 is 17 residues long.

The chain carries TRBV2 and TRBJ1-4, with D perhaps TRBD1 (6 bases). The germline V and J ends were trimmed by 6 bases and 0 bases, with 14 bases remaining between them. Looked up from germline, CDR1 is SNHLY and CDR2 is FYNNEI. The CDR3 consists of 16 residues. The CDR3 reads CASRRTEIATNEKLFF. CDR3 sequence (DNA): TGTGCCAGCAGGAGGACAGAAATTGCAACTAATGAAAAACTGTTTTTT.

This clonotype has a handful of counts. This chain links TRBV2 with TRBJ1-5; D gene ambiguous. Germline V CDR1 and CDR2: SNHLY, FYNNEI. The CDR3 is 14 residues long. V lost 5 bases and J 3 bases, leaving 11 bases between the germline ends. The CDR3 region is CASSLRGFNQPQHF. CDR3 coding DNA: TGTGCCAGCAGTTTGCGGGGTTTCAATCAGCCCCAGCATTTT.

The CDR3 loop reads CASSLLQGTYGYTF. For the CDR3, the DNA is TGTGCCAGCAGTTTATTACAGGGTACCTATGGCTACACCTTC. The rearrangement joins TRBV28 to TRBJ1-2; D is perhaps TRBD1 (6 bases). V was shortened by 1 base and J by 4 bases, with 10 bases between the two germline ends. The CDR3 length is 14 residues. Germline values: CDR1 MDHEN, CDR2 SYDVKM.

The CDR3 DNA reads as TGTGCCAGTAGTCCCGGGACAGGATTGAACACTGAAGCTTTCTTT. Translation: CASSPGTGLNTEAFF. V is TRBV19 and J is TRBJ1-1; 8 bases are shared with TRBD1. Germline V CDR1 and CDR2: LNHDA, SQIVND (reference sequence). Germline trimming cut 5 bases from V and 0 bases from J; bases unmatched to any gene: 5. The CDR3 spans 15 residues.

This clonotype occurred a few times. The chain recombines TRBV7-2 with TRBJ1-2, with D hard to call. The V end lost 0 bases, the J end lost 3 bases, and 11 bases lay between the germline ends. This CDR3 comprises 15 residues. The V gene's germline CDR1 is SGHTA and CDR2 FQGNSA. This chain's CDR3 is CASSLASETYYGYTF. As DNA, the CDR3 is TGTGCCAGCAGCTTAGCGTCGGAAACTTACTATGGCTACACCTTC.

The rearrangement joins TRBV10-3 to TRBJ2-5, with 10 bases lining up with TRBD2. Germline CDR1 reads ENHRY; CDR2 reads SYGVKD. V shed 10 bases and J 5 bases; nucleotides not matched to a gene: 16. The CDR3 spans 16 residues. CDR3 protein: CASSPFGLAGVETQYF. CDR3 sequence (DNA): TGTGCCAGCAGCCCATTTGGCCTAGCGGGAGTCGAGACCCAGTACTTC.

With respect to this clonotype: An end of the junction does not agree with germline; a read error may underlie this. The chain couples TRBV2 to TRBJ1-4, with 9 nucleotides matching TRBD1. The CDR3 runs 14 residues. From germline, CDR1 is SNHLY and CDR2 FYNNEI. Here the CDR3 DNA reads TGTGTCAGCCTTCGAGACAGGGGGGATGAAAAACTGTTTTTT. Translated, it gives CVSLRDRGDEKLFF. Drawing the rest from reference TRBV2 and TRBJ1-4, the complete variable domain is EPEVTQTPSHQVTQMGQEVILRCVPISNHLYFYWYRQILGQKVEFLVSFYNNEISEKSEIFDDQFSVERPDGSNFTLKIRSTKLEDSAMYFCVSLRDRGDEKLFFGSGTQLSVL.

J is TRBJ1-1 and V is TRBV7-2; 11 bases line up with TRBD1. CDR1 and CDR2 from the germline V gene are SGHTA and FQGNSA. With 4 bases clipped from V and 5 bases from J, the junction kept 9 bases outside the gene matches. There are 16 residues in the CDR3. DNA for the CDR3: TGTGCCAGCAGCTCCGGACAGGGGGCGCGGGGGACTGAAGCTTTCTTT. Protein: CASSSGQGARGTEAFF.

This clonotype was recorded at least ten times. The J gene is TRBJ1-1, the V gene TRBV29-1; D is ambiguous. V lost 4 bases, J lost 1 base, and 7 bases lay in between. CDR3 size: 12 residues. The germline CDR1 and CDR2 sequences are SQVTM and ANQGSEA. The CDR3 nucleotides read TGCAGCGTTGCCCAGGCGAACACTGAAGCTTTCTTT. Its protein is CSVAQANTEAFF.

This clonotype was counted a few times. The V and J genes are TRBV10-3 and TRBJ1-1; TRBD1 agrees at 7 bases. V gave up 4 bases and J gave up 5 bases; unmatched junction bases: 10. The CDR3 contains 15 residues. CDR1 is ENHRY, CDR2 SYGVKD, per germline. The CDR3 nucleotides read TGTGCCATCAGTGCCTCGACAGGGCAGGGAACTGAAGCTTTCTTT. It is translated as CAISASTGQGTEAFF.

V gene TRBV28 combines with J gene TRBJ2-7, with 7 bases fitting TRBD2. Germline V gene lookup returns CDR1 MDHEN and CDR2 SYDVKM. This CDR3 has 14 residues. Trimming cost V 3 bases and J 0 bases; bases outside gene matches: 2. The CDR3 is CASSFAGVSYEQYF. The CDR3, as DNA: TGTGCCAGCAGTTTCGCGGGAGTCTCCTACGAGCAGTACTTC.

This clonotype was recorded at least ten times. The chain carries TRBV2 and TRBJ2-7; 9 bases line up with TRBD1. There are 16 residues in the CDR3. With V trimmed by 7 bases and J by 2 bases, 12 bases remained unmatched. CDR1 is SNHLY, CDR2 FYNNEI, per germline. CDR3 in DNA: TGTGCCAGCAACAACCCGGGACAGGGAGGGACCTACGAGCAGTACTTC. Translated, it gives CASNNPGQGGTYEQYF.

This clonotype was detected only a few times. This chain joins TRBV20-1 and TRBJ1-6; a weak D match, TRBD1 (5 bases). This CDR3 has 14 residues. V lost 2 bases and J lost 7, with 12 bases in between. Germline V gives CDR1 DFQATT, CDR2 SNEGSKA (reference sequence). CDR3 in DNA: TGCAGTGCTAGATGGGGACGGACGAATTCACCCCTCCACTTT. This translates into CSARWGRTNSPLHF.

The rearrangement links TRBV12-5 to TRBJ2-2; D unclear. CDR3 length: 14 residues. Germline assignment: CDR1 LGHNT and CDR2 FRNRAP. V was shortened by 6 bases and J by 5 bases, with 13 bases between the two germline ends. The CDR3 here is CASGSPSRTGELFF. The CDR3 nucleotides read TGTGCTAGTGGATCCCCATCTAGGACCGGGGAGCTGTTTTTT.

V usage is TRBV28 and J usage is TRBJ1-4; a possible D gene is TRBD1 (5 bases). The germline CDR1 and CDR2 sequences are MDHEN and SYDVKM. V was cut by 6 bases and J by 4 bases, with 6 bases left in between. The CDR3 is made up of 12 amino acids. In nucleotides, the CDR3 is TGTGCCAGCAGGAGGGGTAATGAAAAACTGTTTTTT. Encoded protein: CASRRGNEKLFF.

The chain combines TRBV4-1 with TRBJ2-5; D call uncertain. The length of the CDR3 is 14 residues. Trimming shortened V by 0 bases and J by 5 bases, and 10 bases separated the two germline ends. Germline CDR1 and CDR2: MGHRA and YSYEKL. The CDR3 DNA is TGCGCCAGCAGCCAAGACAGGTGGCGGGAGACCCAGTACTTC. Translated: CASSQDRWRETQYF.

The sample holds a few counts of this clonotype. The chain couples TRBV24-1 to TRBJ1-5; 7 nucleotides match TRBD1. V dropped 8 bases and J dropped 6; count of bases not matched to a gene: 6. The germline CDR1 and CDR2 sequences are KGHDR and SFDVKD. CDR3 length equals 13 residues. The CDR3 region is CATTGQAGQPQHF. CDR3 in DNA: TGTGCCACCACAGGACAGGCAGGTCAGCCCCAGCATTTT.